This is a list of T cell receptor beta chains from one sample in a study of blood T cell repertoires in COVID-19. Sequencing was performed with immunoSEQ multiplex PCR; in TCRdb, only in-frame clones are kept and a portion is missing. The sample consists of 120,000 to 150,000 clones, about 87% of them appearing once. Sequences were obtained from PBMCs or T cells enriched from blood (not recorded which). These receptor sequences come from a man aged 50 to 60 in a cohort exposed to, infected with or recovered from COVID-19 (not recorded which). Both conserved end residues are part of each CDR3. D genes are given only for firm matches. Clone sizes are given selectively: once, few, many, or a class where the clone is expanded.

cdr3_nt cdr3_aa clone_size j_call d_call cdr3_length v_call
TGTGCCAGCAGTCCTGTGGCTAGCGGGATAGGCGGGGAGCTGTTTTTT CASSPVASGIGGELFF many TRBJ2-2 TRBD2 16 TRBV28
TGTGCCAGCAGTATAACAAACAGGGCCGAAGCTTTCTTT CASSITNRAEAFF - TRBJ1-1 - 13 TRBV27
TGTGCCAGCGCGCCGTATGGTTCCGCCTACGAGCAGTACTTC CASAPYGSAYEQYF - TRBJ2-7 - 14 TRBV18
TGCGCCAGCAGCTCCCGCTCGGGACTAGGCCCAGATACGCAGTATTTT CASSSRSGLGPDTQYF - TRBJ2-3 TRBD2 16 TRBV5-1
TGTGCCAGCAGCTTGGAGGGCAGCTCCTACAATGAGCAGTTCTTC CASSLEGSSYNEQFF - TRBJ2-1 - 15 TRBV7-9
TGTGCCATCAGTGAGGGGCAAGTGCAGTACTTC CAISEGQVQYF - TRBJ2-7 - 11 TRBV10-3
TGTGCCAGCAGCCCAGGCGGGAGGCTTGAGCAGTTCTTC CASSPGGRLEQFF once TRBJ2-1 TRBD2 13 TRBV5-8
TGTGCCACCAGCAGAGGGGGACAGCTCTCTGGGGCCAACGTCCTGACTTTC CATSRGGQLSGANVLTF - TRBJ2-6 TRBD1 17 TRBV15
TGTGCCAGCATGCGGGACAGGGGAGTCACCGGGGAGCTGTTTTTT CASMRDRGVTGELFF once TRBJ2-2 TRBD1 15 TRBV25-1
TGTGCCAGCAGCTTAGGGACAGGGGGCCCCCTCCTTGGCTACACCTTC CASSLGTGGPLLGYTF medium-sized TRBJ1-2 TRBD1 16 TRBV7-9
TGTGCCAGCAGTGTAGGGGGCGTTGGCTATGGCTACACCTTC CASSVGGVGYGYTF - TRBJ1-2 TRBD1 14 TRBV6-1
TGTGCCAGCAGCGGCCGACTAGACCAAGAGACCCAGTACTTC CASSGRLDQETQYF - TRBJ2-5 - 14 TRBV7-9
TGTGCCGGAGGACGGAGGGATCAGCCCCAGCATTTT CAGGRRDQPQHF - TRBJ1-5 - 12 TRBV30
TGTGCCATCAGGACGGCCGGGTACGAGCAGTACTTC CAIRTAGYEQYF - TRBJ2-7 - 12 TRBV10-3
TGTGCCAGCAGATCTCTATTAACCTACGAGCAGTACTTC CASRSLLTYEQYF - TRBJ2-7 - 13 TRBV6-5
TGTGCCAGCAGCTTAGGGACAGGGGGTTTTTATCAGCCCCAGCATTTT CASSLGTGGFYQPQHF - TRBJ1-5 TRBD1 16 TRBV7-2
TGTGCCACCACCTGGGAGGTGAACACTGAAGCTTTCTTT CATTWEVNTEAFF once TRBJ1-1 - 13 TRBV10-3
TGTGCCAGCAGCTTCAGGGGCTACAATTCACCCCTCCACTTT CASSFRGYNSPLHF once TRBJ1-6 - 14 TRBV9
TGTGCCAGCAGCGCCGACAGGGGACCAGAGACCCAGTACTTC CASSADRGPETQYF - TRBJ2-5 TRBD1 14 TRBV9
TGTGCCAGCTCACCTAATTTAGGACAGAACACTGAAGCTTTCTTT CASSPNLGQNTEAFF - TRBJ1-1 - 15 TRBV18
TGTGCCAGCAGCGTAGCTCAGGGGTTTGCAACTAATGAAAAACTGTTTTTT CASSVAQGFATNEKLFF - TRBJ1-4 - 17 TRBV9
TGTGCCACCAGCAGAGATTTTACAGGGTCAGATACGCAGTATTTT CATSRDFTGSDTQYF - TRBJ2-3 - 15 TRBV15
TGCGCCGGGCGGCGGGACGATACCGGGGAGCTGTTTTTT CAGRRDDTGELFF - TRBJ2-2 - 13 TRBV5-1
TGTGCCACCAGCAGACCTACGGTTCAGCCCCAGCATTTT CATSRPTVQPQHF - TRBJ1-5 - 13 TRBV15
TGTGCCACCAGCAGAGATTACCCTAGCGGGGGGGATACGCAGTATTTT CATSRDYPSGGDTQYF - TRBJ2-3 TRBD2 16 TRBV15
TGTGCCAGCAGTGGAAACACAGGGCTTGCGGCTCAGCCCCAGCATTTT CASSGNTGLAAQPQHF - TRBJ1-5 - 16 TRBV6-1
TGTGCCAGCAGCTTAACAGAATATAGCAATCAGCCCCAGCATTTT CASSLTEYSNQPQHF - TRBJ1-5 - 15 TRBV13
TGTGCCATCAGTGACCGGCCTGGACTAGCGGGGAAGATGTCCCCCGAGCAGTACTTC CAISDRPGLAGKMSPEQYF - TRBJ2-7 TRBD2 19 TRBV10-3
TGCGCCAGCAGCCAGTCGGGACTAGTTAGGGGCTTGAGATACGAGCAGTACTTC CASSQSGLVRGLRYEQYF - TRBJ2-7 TRBD2 18 TRBV4-1
TGCGCCAGCAGCCATGGGACTAGCGGGAGTACGGACATTCAGTACTTC CASSHGTSGSTDIQYF once TRBJ2-4 TRBD2 16 TRBV5-1
TGTGCCAGCAGTCTCCCAGCTACGAGAGGAAATGAGCAGTTCTTC CASSLPATRGNEQFF - TRBJ2-1 - 15 TRBV28
TGTGCCAGCAATTACGACAGGATAGCCAAAAACATTCAGTACTTC CASNYDRIAKNIQYF once TRBJ2-4 - 15 TRBV6-5
TGTGCCAGCAGCTCACTAGCGGGGTCGACGCGTGAGCAGTTCTTC CASSSLAGSTREQFF - TRBJ2-1 TRBD2 15 TRBV7-2
TGTGCCAGCAGCTTAGGAGTTAGAGAGACCCAGTACTTC CASSLGVRETQYF - TRBJ2-5 - 13 TRBV7-8
TGTGCCAGCTCACAAACAGGGGGAGCTAATGAAAAACTGTTTTTT CASSQTGGANEKLFF medium-sized TRBJ1-4 TRBD1 15 TRBV18
TGCGCCAGCAGTGAATCGGGAAGCCTTCTCCGAGAGACCCAGTACTTC CASSESGSLLRETQYF - TRBJ2-5 - 16 TRBV10-1
TGTGCCAGTAGTAGGGAGGCCCACTATGGCTACACCTTC CASSREAHYGYTF few TRBJ1-2 - 13 TRBV19
TGTGCCAGCAGCCGACTTCAGCAGTTCTTC CASSRLQQFF - TRBJ2-1 - 10 TRBV7-9
TGTGCCTGCTGGGAAAGGGCTAGCGGGAGTGGCGAGCAGTACTTC CACWERASGSGEQYF - TRBJ2-7 TRBD2 15 TRBV30
TGTGCCAGCTCACCACCATTTGTAGGGAGTGGGAATTCACCCCTCCACTTT CASSPPFVGSGNSPLHF - TRBJ1-6 - 17 TRBV18
TGTGCCAGCAGCCAAGAAGTGGGGGCAAATGAGCAGTTCTTC CASSQEVGANEQFF - TRBJ2-1 - 14 TRBV3-1/TRBV3-2
TGTGCCAGCAGCCATCCCGGAGGGGAGCAGTTCTTC CASSHPGGEQFF - TRBJ2-1 - 12 TRBV3-1/TRBV3-2
TGTGCCAGCAGTGAAATGCCTAGCGGGAGGGGAGAGACCCAGTACTTC CASSEMPSGRGETQYF - TRBJ2-5 TRBD2 16 TRBV2
TGTGCCAGCAGCGCCCGACAGGGGGGTTTCGATGAGCAGTTCTTC CASSARQGGFDEQFF few TRBJ2-1 TRBD1 15 TRBV9
TGTGCCAGCAGCTTGGAACAGATCCCGAACACTGAAGCTTTCTTT CASSLEQIPNTEAFF - TRBJ1-1 - 15 TRBV5-8
TGCGCCAGCAGCTTGGGACAGGGGAACTATGGCTACACCTTC CASSLGQGNYGYTF once TRBJ1-2 TRBD1 14 TRBV5-1
TGTGCCAGCAGACGAACCGGGAAAAATTACGAGCAGTACTTC CASRRTGKNYEQYF - TRBJ2-7 - 14 TRBV14
TGTGCCAGCAGAAGAAGACTAGTGGGTCTGAGCAATGAGCAGTTCTTC CASRRRLVGLSNEQFF - TRBJ2-1 - 16 TRBV28
TGTGCCAGCAGCTCTCATCGGACAGGCGGGGAGACCCAGTACTTC CASSSHRTGGETQYF - TRBJ2-5 TRBD1 15 TRBV7-2
TGTGCCAGCAGCTTCGCTCTAGCGGGACTATACAATGAGCAGTTCTTC CASSFALAGLYNEQFF few TRBJ2-1 TRBD2 16 TRBV9
TGTGCCAGCACCCGGATTGGACAGGGAGGGAGTCATTCACCCCTCCACTTT CASTRIGQGGSHSPLHF - TRBJ1-6 TRBD1 17 TRBV2
TGTGCCAGCACCCCGCGGCCAGGGGTCTATAATTCACCCCTCCACTTT CASTPRPGVYNSPLHF - TRBJ1-6 - 16 TRBV7-2
TGCGCCAGCAGCTTGGGTAGTCAAGAGACCCAGTACTTC CASSLGSQETQYF - TRBJ2-5 - 13 TRBV5-1
TGTGCTAGTGGTTTCCTGACAGGGGCTAGCAATCAGCCCCAGCATTTT CASGFLTGASNQPQHF - TRBJ1-5 TRBD1 16 TRBV12-5
TGCGCCAGCAGTGAGCCCCTAGGGGTAGTCAACGAGCAGTACTTC CASSEPLGVVNEQYF - TRBJ2-7 - 15 TRBV10-2
TGCGCCAGCAGCGGGGGGACAGACTCGTACGGCTACACCTTC CASSGGTDSYGYTF once TRBJ1-2 TRBD1 14 TRBV5-1
TGTGCCAGCAGTTACACGCTAGCGGGAGTAGGAGAGCAGTACTTC CASSYTLAGVGEQYF - TRBJ2-7 TRBD2 15 TRBV6-2/TRBV6-3